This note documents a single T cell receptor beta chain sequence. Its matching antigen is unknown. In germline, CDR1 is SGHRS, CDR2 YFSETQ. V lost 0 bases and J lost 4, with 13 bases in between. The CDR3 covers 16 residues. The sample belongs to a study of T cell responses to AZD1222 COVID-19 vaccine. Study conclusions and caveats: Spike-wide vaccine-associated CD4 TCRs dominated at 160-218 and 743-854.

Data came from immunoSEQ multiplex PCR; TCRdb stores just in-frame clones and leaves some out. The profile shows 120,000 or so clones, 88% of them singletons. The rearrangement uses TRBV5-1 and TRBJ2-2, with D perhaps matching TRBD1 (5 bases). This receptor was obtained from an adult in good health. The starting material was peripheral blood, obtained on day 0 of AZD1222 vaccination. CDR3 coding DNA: TGCGCCAGCAGCTTGGCCACGCAGGGCCCCACCGGGGAGCTGTTTTTT. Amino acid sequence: CASSLATQGPTGELFF.